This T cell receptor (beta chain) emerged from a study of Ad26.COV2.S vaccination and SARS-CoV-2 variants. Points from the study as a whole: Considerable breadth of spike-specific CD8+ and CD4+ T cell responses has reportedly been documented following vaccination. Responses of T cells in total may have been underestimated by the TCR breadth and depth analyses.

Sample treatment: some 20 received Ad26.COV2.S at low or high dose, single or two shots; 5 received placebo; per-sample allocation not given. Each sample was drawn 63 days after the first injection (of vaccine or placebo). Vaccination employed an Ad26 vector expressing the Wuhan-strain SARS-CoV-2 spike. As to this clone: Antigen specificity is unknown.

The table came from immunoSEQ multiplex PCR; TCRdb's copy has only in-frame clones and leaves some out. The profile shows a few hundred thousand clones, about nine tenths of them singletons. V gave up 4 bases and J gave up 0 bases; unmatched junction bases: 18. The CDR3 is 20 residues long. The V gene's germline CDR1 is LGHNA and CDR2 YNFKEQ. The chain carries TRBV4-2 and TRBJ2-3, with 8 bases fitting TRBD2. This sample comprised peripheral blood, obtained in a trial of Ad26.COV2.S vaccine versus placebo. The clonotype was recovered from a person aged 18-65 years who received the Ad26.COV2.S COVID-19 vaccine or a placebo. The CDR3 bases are TGTGCCAGCAGCCCCCGCCGTGGGGGAGCGGGGGAGGGTAGCACAGATACGCAGTATTTT. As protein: CASSPRRGGAGEGSTDTQYF.